This is a list of T cell receptor beta chains from one sample in a study of PD-1 blockade in classical Hodgkin lymphoma. Generated by immunoSEQ multiplex PCR, the TCRdb table keeps only in-frame clones and is missing some. The table lists over 50,000 clones, just under 75% of them singletons. The source material was peripheral blood mononuclear cells (PBMCs), sampled before the second cycle of nivolumab. All receptors come from a human donor with classical Hodgkin lymphoma. The CDR3 runs from the conserved cysteine through the conserved F or W. Each record gives: V gene, clone size, D gene, J gene, CDR3 DNA, CDR3 protein. D genes are given only for firm matches. Some rows have no size entry. The others give once, few or many, or a class for an expanded clone.

TRBV30	once	-	TRBJ1-1	TGTGCCTGGAATGATGCTTCCGAGGCCCACACTGAAGCTTTCTTT	CAWNDASEAHTEAFF
TRBV30	-	-	TRBJ2-5	TGTGCCTGGAGTGTGGGGGAATCGGCCCAGTACTTC	CAWSVGESAQYF
TRBV6-1	-	-	TRBJ1-1	TGTGCCAGCACTCTGGGGCCGAACACTGAAGCTTTCTTT	CASTLGPNTEAFF
TRBV30	-	-	TRBJ1-5	TGTGCATACCGACAGGACGGCAATCAGCCCCAGCATTTT	CAYRQDGNQPQHF
TRBV7-9	-	-	TRBJ1-4	TGTGCCAGCAGCTTAGTCCCTGCAACTAATGAAAAACTGTTTTTT	CASSLVPATNEKLFF
TRBV5-1	-	TRBD2	TRBJ2-1	TGCGCCAGCAGTCCCGGACTAGCGGGAGGGCCGTACAATGAGCAGTTCTTC	CASSPGLAGGPYNEQFF
TRBV18	-	-	TRBJ1-4	TGTGCCAGCTCACCACGGGACTTTGAAAAACTGTTTTTT	CASSPRDFEKLFF
TRBV6-5	-	-	TRBJ2-7	TGTGCCAGCAGTCGGACGGGTGCCTACGAGCAGTACTTC	CASSRTGAYEQYF
TRBV5-1	few	TRBD1	TRBJ1-2	TGCGCCAGCAGCTTGTTGACAGGGGGCGACTATGGCTACACCTTC	CASSLLTGGDYGYTF
TRBV6-5	-	-	TRBJ2-7	TGTGCCAGCGGACAGATCTACGAGCAGTACTTC	CASGQIYEQYF
TRBV6-5	-	-	TRBJ1-2	TGTGCCAGCAGTCCCTCCGGGGTCGGTGGCTACACCTTC	CASSPSGVGGYTF
TRBV7-9	-	-	TRBJ1-1	TGTGCCAGCAGCTTAGGTCTCGGGGGGAACACTGAAGCTTTCTTT	CASSLGLGGNTEAFF
TRBV6-6	few	-	TRBJ1-2	TGTGCCAGCAGTGCTCAAGGGGCGCTTGGCTACACCTTC	CASSAQGALGYTF
TRBV7-9	few	TRBD1	TRBJ1-1	TGTGCCAGCAGCTCCGGGACAGGGGTGGGTGAAGCTTTCTTT	CASSSGTGVGEAFF
TRBV6-5	-	-	TRBJ1-1	TGTGCCAGCAGTCAGATAGGGACTAACACTGAAGCTTTCTTT	CASSQIGTNTEAFF
TRBV28	-	-	TRBJ1-4	TGTGCCAGCAGTTTATTGAACCCCCCGTCAGGTGCGAATGAAAAACTGTTTTTT	CASSLLNPPSGANEKLFF
TRBV27	-	-	TRBJ1-1	TGTGCCAGCAGTCTGCGGGGGTCCGGGGGGGTATCCGAAGCTTTCTTT	CASSLRGSGGVSEAFF
TRBV7-2	-	-	TRBJ2-4	TGTGCCAGCCGGCGGGTACCCCTCCCCGTTCAGTACTTC	CASRRVPLPVQYF
TRBV29-1	-	-	TRBJ1-2	TGCAGCGTCGAGGGTCTCGGCTATGGCTACACCTTC	CSVEGLGYGYTF
TRBV11-2	-	-	TRBJ1-3	TGTGCCAGCAGATCCCGGGACACTCACTCTGGAAACACCATATATTTT	CASRSRDTHSGNTIYF
TRBV18	-	-	TRBJ2-7	TGTGCCAGCACCTCGGCCGGGGGTTACTACGAGCAGTACTTC	CASTSAGGYYEQYF
TRBV10-3	-	TRBD2	TRBJ2-7	TGTGCCATCACTAGCGGCCAAAACTACGAGCAGTACTTC	CAITSGQNYEQYF
TRBV27	-	TRBD1	TRBJ1-5	TGTGCCAGCAGCGAACAGGGGCGCGAAGGACAGCCCCAGCATTTT	CASSEQGREGQPQHF
TRBV19	-	-	TRBJ2-3	TGTGCCAGTAGTATAGATACAGGGAGGAATACGCAGTATTTT	CASSIDTGRNTQYF
TRBV5-4	-	TRBD1	TRBJ2-3	TGTGCCAGTGGGGGGGACAGGGTTAGCACAGATACGCAGTATTTT	CASGGDRVSTDTQYF
TRBV5-4	medium-sized	TRBD1	TRBJ2-5	TGTGCCAGCAGCGCCGACAGGGGCGGAGAGACCCAGTACTTC	CASSADRGGETQYF